Following are 10 T cell receptor beta chains from one sample sequenced in a study of T cell responses to AZD1222 COVID-19 vaccine. Some clones are missing from TCRdb's copy, which holds only in-frame ones; the method was immunoSEQ multiplex PCR. The table records 100,000 to 150,000 clones, over 75% of them present only once. Sequenced here: peripheral blood, sampled on day 0 of AZD1222 vaccination. These receptor sequences come from an adult in good health.

The chain links TRBV16 to TRBJ2-1; D is unclear. V was trimmed by 5 bases and J by 4 bases, leaving 18 bases between them. The length of the CDR3 is 16 residues. The germline V gene has CDR1 KGHSY and CDR2 FQNENV. The CDR3: CASSTQTFTEYNEQFF. The CDR3 nucleotides are TGTGCCAGCAGCACTCAAACGTTCACAGAGTACAATGAGCAGTTCTTC.

The genes are TRBV5-5 and TRBJ2-7; D is perhaps TRBD2 (6 bases). The V gene's germline CDR1 is SGHKS and CDR2 YYEKEE (reference sequence). Trimming pared 2 bases from V and 9 bases from J, leaving 9 bases between. The CDR3 spans 11 residues. This chain's CDR3 is CASSFGGGQYF. For the CDR3, the DNA is TGTGCCAGCAGCTTTGGGGGAGGGCAGTACTTC.

The chain is built from TRBV3-1 (or the pseudogene TRBV3-2) and TRBJ2-3; D is uncertain. Deletions cut 0 bases from V and 0 bases from J, with 7 bases between. The CDR3 contains 15 residues. CDR1 and CDR2 from the germline V gene are LGHDT and YNNKEL (reference sequence). The CDR3 protein is CASSQDYYSTDTQYF. The CDR3 bases are TGTGCCAGCAGCCAAGATTACTACAGCACAGATACGCAGTATTTT.

This chain joins TRBV5-4 and TRBJ1-5; no firm D call. Trimming cost V 0 bases and J 9 bases, with 13 bases left between them. CDR3 length: 14 residues. Germline-derived CDR1 and CDR2 are SGHNT and YYREEE (reference sequence). The CDR3 bases are TGTGCCAGCAGCTTGGGGGGTGGGAATGGGCCCCAGCATTTT. Its protein is CASSLGGGNGPQHF.

The chain recombines TRBV4-3 with TRBJ1-4, with D tentatively TRBD1 (6 bases). V was shortened by 0 bases and J by 8 bases, with 13 bases between the two germline ends. Per germline, CDR1 LGHNA and CDR2 YSLEER. This CDR3 region has 15 residues. The DNA of the CDR3 is TGCGCCAGCAGCCAAGAACCATCCCAGGGGGAAAAACTGTTTTTT. Protein sequence: CASSQEPSQGEKLFF.

This clone has just a few counts. The V gene is TRBV7-9, the J gene TRBJ2-7; tentative D call: TRBD1 (6 bases). Germline CDR1 reads SEHNR; CDR2 reads FQNEAQ (reference sequence). The V end lost 5 bases, the J end lost 6 bases, and 17 bases lay between the germline ends. The CDR3 has 14 residues. As DNA, the CDR3 is TGTGCCAGCAGCCCACAGACAGGAGAGAGCGAGCAGTACTTC. This sequence encodes CASSPQTGESEQYF.

This clone was counted once. This chain joins TRBV18 and TRBJ2-7; 8 nucleotides align to TRBD1. CDR1 is KGHSH and CDR2 is LQKENI in the germline V gene. The CDR3 runs to 15 residues. V dropped 6 bases and J dropped 6; count of bases not matched to a gene: 13. CDR3 loop: CASSATADRVTEQYF. As DNA, the CDR3 is TGTGCCAGCTCCGCAACTGCGGACAGGGTAACCGAGCAGTACTTC. Looking up the rest from reference TRBV18 and TRBJ2-7 gives the full variable domain: NAGVMQNPRHLVRRRGQEARLRCSPMKGHSHVYWYRQLPEEGLKFMVYLQKENIIDESGMPKERFSAEFPKEGPSILRIQQVVRGDSAAYFCASSATADRVTEQYFGPGTRLTVT.

The V call is TRBV10-3, the J call TRBJ2-5, with a weak D call TRBD1 (6 bases). The CDR3 is 11 amino acids. Germline CDR1 reads ENHRY; CDR2 reads SYGVKD. V shed 9 bases and J shed 4 bases, with 9 bases lying between them. As DNA, the CDR3 is TGTGCCATGGGGGCGAGAGAGACCCAGTACTTC. Translation gives CAMGARETQYF.

V usage is TRBV6-5 and J usage is TRBJ2-7, with TRBD2 identical over 7 bases. The CDR3 totals 13 residues. Germline lookup yields CDR1 MNHEY and CDR2 SVGAGI. V lost 7 bases to trimming and J lost 2 bases; unmatched junction nucleotides: 5. The CDR3 protein is CASKRERPYEQYF. CDR3 in DNA: TGTGCCAGCAAGCGGGAACGACCCTACGAGCAGTACTTC.

The chain uses TRBV7-8 and TRBJ2-2; D is unclear. This CDR3 region has 16 residues. V shed 4 bases and J shed 4 bases, with 16 bases lying between them. Germline lookup yields CDR1 SGHVS and CDR2 FQNEAQ. The chain's CDR3 is CASSSPVRSFTGELFF. As DNA, the CDR3 is TGTGCCAGCAGCTCTCCGGTCAGGTCTTTCACCGGGGAGCTGTTTTTT.